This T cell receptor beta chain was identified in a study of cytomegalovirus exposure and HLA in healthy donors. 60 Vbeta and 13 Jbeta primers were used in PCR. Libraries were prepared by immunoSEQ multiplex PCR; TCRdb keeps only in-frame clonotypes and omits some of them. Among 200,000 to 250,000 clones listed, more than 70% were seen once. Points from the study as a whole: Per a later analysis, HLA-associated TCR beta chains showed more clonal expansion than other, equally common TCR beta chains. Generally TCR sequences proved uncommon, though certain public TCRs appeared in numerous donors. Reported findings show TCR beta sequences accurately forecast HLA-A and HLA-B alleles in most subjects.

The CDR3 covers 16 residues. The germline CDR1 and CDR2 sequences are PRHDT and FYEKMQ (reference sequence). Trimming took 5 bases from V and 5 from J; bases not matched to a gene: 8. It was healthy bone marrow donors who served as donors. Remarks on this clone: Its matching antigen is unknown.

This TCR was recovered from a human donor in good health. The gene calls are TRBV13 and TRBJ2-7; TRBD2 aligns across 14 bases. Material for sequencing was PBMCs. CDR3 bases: TGTGCCAGCAGCCCCCGGACTAGCGGGAGGTTCAACGAGCAGTACTTC. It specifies CASSPRTSGRFNEQYF. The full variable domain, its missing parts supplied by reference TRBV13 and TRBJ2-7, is AAGVIQSPRHLIKEKRETATLKCYPIPRHDTVYWYQQGPGQDPQFLISFYEKMQSDKGSIPDRFSAQQFSDYHSELNMSSLELGDSALYFCASSPRTSGRFNEQYFGPGTRLTVT.